The 20 T cell receptor beta chains below come from one sample, sequenced in a study of blood T cell repertoires in COVID-19. Data came from immunoSEQ multiplex PCR; TCRdb stores just in-frame clones and leaves some out. The sample shows more than 95,000 clones, roughly 88% of them seen only once. Sequenced input: peripheral blood. These TCRs come from a human donor in a cohort sampled during active COVID-19.

The chain has TRBV27 and TRBJ2-7; TRBD2 matches at 12 bases. CDR3 length: 14 residues. Germline loops: CDR1 MNHEY, CDR2 SMNVEV (reference sequence). J lost 4 bases, V lost 5 bases, and 3 bases had no gene match. In DNA, the CDR3 is TGTGCCAGCAGTCCGACTAGCGGGAGTTACGAGCAGTACTTC. This codes for CASSPTSGSYEQYF.

The rearrangement uses TRBV28 and TRBJ1-4, with D possibly being TRBD1 (5 bases). V was cut by 5 bases and J by 2 bases, with 12 bases left in between. Looked up from germline, CDR1 is MDHEN and CDR2 is SYDVKM. This CDR3 is built from 15 residues. DNA for the CDR3: TGTGCCAGCAGTGGTACCGGGGGGACTAATGAAAAACTGTTTTTT. The encoded protein is CASSGTGGTNEKLFF.

The chain joins TRBV25-1 to TRBJ2-1, with 8 bases identical to TRBD2. V was pared by 6 bases and J by 7 bases, with 5 bases of the junction left unmatched. Germline V gives CDR1 MGHDK, CDR2 SYGVNS. The CDR3 consists of 13 residues. The CDR3 coding sequence is TGTGCCAGCAGATCAAGCGGGAGAAATGAGCAGTTCTTC. Amino acids: CASRSSGRNEQFF.

J is TRBJ1-2 and V is TRBV11-2; D is undetermined. This CDR3 is built from 13 residues. V dropped 5 bases and J dropped 6 bases, with 13 bases sitting between them. Looked up from germline, CDR1 is SGHAT and CDR2 is FQNNGV. The CDR3 DNA is TGTGCCAGCAGCCCACGGTTGGGCCATGGCTACACCTTC. As protein: CASSPRLGHGYTF.

This chain connects TRBV7-9 to TRBJ1-2; maybe TRBD1 (5 bases). Trimming shortened V by 5 bases and J by 8 bases, and 12 bases separated the two germline ends. The germline V gene encodes CDR1 SEHNR and CDR2 FQNEAQ (reference sequence). CDR3 length equals 12 residues. The CDR3 is CASSLQGPGYTF. The CDR3 bases are TGTGCCAGCAGCCTTCAGGGTCCCGGCTACACCTTC.

This clone is a singleton in its sample. The genes are TRBV1 and TRBJ2-3; the table names TRBD2, a call not compared with the DNA. TRBV1 is assigned pseudogene status. The CDR3 sequence is 16 residues long. CDR3 DNA sequence: TGCACCAGCAGCTTGACTAGCGGATTTAGCACAGATACGCAGTATTTT. Translating gives CTSSLTSGFSTDTQYF.

The V and J genes are TRBV7-7 and TRBJ2-7, with D tentatively TRBD1 (5 bases). CDR3 length equals 14 residues. The V end lost 5 bases, the J end lost 4 bases, and 15 bases lay between the germline ends. Per the germline V gene, CDR1 is SSHAT and CDR2 is FNYEAQ (reference sequence). The CDR3 bases are TGTGCCAGCAGCCCCAGGGCCCTCGGATACGAGCAGTACTTC. It encodes CASSPRALGYEQYF.

The chain couples TRBV28 to TRBJ2-1, with 9 bases lining up with TRBD2. Germline V gene lookup returns CDR1 MDHEN and CDR2 SYDVKM. V lost 8 bases to trimming and J lost 5 bases; unmatched junction nucleotides: 10. The CDR3 has 15 amino acids. DNA of the CDR3: TGTGCCAGCCTTCCCTTAGCGGGAGTGGACAATGAGCAGTTCTTC. This sequence encodes CASLPLAGVDNEQFF.

This chain uses TRBV19 with TRBJ1-1, with 9 nucleotides matching TRBD1. V shed 5 bases, J shed 7 bases, and the junction held 14 bases outside the gene matches. Germline V gene lookup returns CDR1 LNHDA and CDR2 SQIVND (reference sequence). This CDR3 is built from 16 residues. In DNA, the CDR3 is TGTGCCAGTAGTGTCTCCGGGACAGGGTTTCGGAGTGAAGCTTTCTTT. This codes for CASSVSGTGFRSEAFF.

The chain has TRBV2 and TRBJ1-5, with TRBD1 identical over 11 bases. The germline V gene encodes CDR1 SNHLY and CDR2 FYNNEI. This CDR3 is 17 amino acids long. Trimming at V came to 4 bases and at J to 7 bases, leaving 12 bases not matched to a gene. The CDR3 loop reads CASSVHKRTGGRQPQHF. The CDR3 region has the DNA TGTGCCAGCAGTGTTCACAAGAGGACAGGGGGCCGACAGCCCCAGCATTTT.

The chain links TRBV5-1 to TRBJ2-1, with 9 nucleotides matching TRBD1. CDR3 size: 14 residues. Per the germline V gene, CDR1 is SGHRS and CDR2 is YFSETQ. Trimming took 4 bases from V and 2 from J; bases not matched to a gene: 1. CDR3 sequence reads: CASSGDRAYNEQFF. CDR3 DNA: TGCGCCAGCAGCGGGGACAGGGCCTACAATGAGCAGTTCTTC.

J is TRBJ2-5 and V is TRBV3-1 (or the pseudogene TRBV3-2); 10 nucleotides agree with TRBD2. The CDR3 is 20 residues long. The J segment lost 4 bases and the V segment lost 0 bases, leaving 17 bases of the junction unmatched. Germline lookup yields CDR1 LGHDT and CDR2 YNNKEL (reference sequence). CDR3 sequence: CASSQELPGLLAGARETQYF. CDR3 bases: TGTGCCAGCAGCCAAGAACTCCCCGGGCTGCTAGCGGGAGCGCGAGAGACCCAGTACTTC.

The rearrangement joins TRBV15 to TRBJ2-7; no firm D call. Between the trimmed V and J ends, which lost 4 bases and 3 bases, there was a span of 7 bases. CDR1 is LNHNV and CDR2 is YYDKDF in the germline V gene (reference sequence). CDR3 length equals 12 residues. The CDR3 coding sequence is TGTGCCACCAGCACCGCGAACTACGAGCAGTACTTC. This gives the protein CATSTANYEQYF.

J is TRBJ2-1 and V is TRBV11-2, with D maybe TRBD2 (6 bases). The CDR3 is 15 amino acids. V was trimmed by 2 bases and J by 2 bases, leaving 10 bases between them. Germline assignment: CDR1 SGHAT and CDR2 FQNNGV. The CDR3 protein is CASSLRTTAYNEQFF. The DNA for the CDR3 is TGTGCCAGCAGCTTAAGGACTACCGCCTACAATGAGCAGTTCTTC.

This rearrangement joins TRBV7-2 to TRBJ2-5; D is unresolved. The V gene lost 5 bases and the J gene lost 2 bases, with 3 bases spanning the gap. The CDR3 has 11 amino acids. CDR1 is SGHTA and CDR2 is FQGNSA in the germline V gene. The CDR3 sequence: CASSPQETQYF. CDR3 sequence (DNA): TGTGCCAGCAGCCCTCAAGAGACCCAGTACTTC.

The chain links TRBV6-5 to TRBJ1-6, with D possibly being TRBD1 (6 bases). V dropped 4 bases and J dropped 7 bases, with 14 bases sitting between them. This CDR3 is built from 15 residues. CDR1 is MNHEY and CDR2 is SVGAGI in the germline V gene. Here the CDR3 reads CASSFTGLGNSPLHF. The CDR3 nucleotides read TGTGCCAGCAGTTTCACAGGGCTGGGCAATTCACCCCTCCACTTT.

J is TRBJ1-3 and V is TRBV19; the D is unclear. Trimming removed 7 bases at V and 0 bases at J, with 10 bases between. This CDR3 is built from 14 residues. Per the germline V gene, CDR1 is LNHDA and CDR2 is SQIVND (reference sequence). The CDR3 region is CASTDIDSGNTIYF. In nucleotides, the CDR3 is TGTGCCAGTACCGACATAGACTCTGGAAACACCATATATTTT.

V usage is TRBV27 and J usage is TRBJ2-3; 8 nucleotides line up with TRBD2. Germline V lookup: CDR1 MNHEY, CDR2 SMNVEV (reference sequence). V was clipped by 5 bases and J by 4 bases; unmatched bases: 5. The CDR3 sequence is 14 residues long. CDR3 region: CASSKQRESDTQYF. In DNA, the CDR3 is TGTGCCAGCAGTAAGCAGCGGGAGTCAGATACGCAGTATTTT.

The table lists this clone with a count of one. The V gene is TRBV28, the J gene TRBJ1-1; D perhaps matches TRBD1 (6 bases). The V gene lost 5 bases and the J gene lost 3 bases, with 10 bases spanning the gap. The CDR3 totals 13 residues. Germline V lookup: CDR1 MDHEN, CDR2 SYDVKM. CDR3 bases: TGTGCCAGCAGTCCAGGGGTTGACACTGAAGCTTTCTTT. Protein product: CASSPGVDTEAFF.

The rearrangement joins TRBV2 to TRBJ1-5; 7 nucleotides agree with TRBD1. The J segment lost 7 bases and the V segment lost 4 bases, leaving 7 bases of the junction unmatched. The length of the CDR3 is 14 residues. Germline V gene sequence: CDR1 SNHLY, CDR2 FYNNEI. CDR3: CASSVETGRQPQHF. The CDR3 bases are TGTGCCAGCAGTGTTGAGACAGGGAGACAGCCCCAGCATTTT. Full variable domain (rest looked up from reference TRBV2 and TRBJ1-5): EPEVTQTPSHQVTQMGQEVILRCVPISNHLYFYWYRQILGQKVEFLVSFYNNEISEKSEIFDDQFSVERPDGSNFTLKIRSTKLEDSAMYFCASSVETGRQPQHFGDGTRLSIL.